A selection of T cell receptor beta chains follows, all from one sample in a study of shared clonotypes between healthy human individuals. Clones were sequenced by immunoSEQ multiplex PCR, and TCRdb holds only the in-frame ones, with some missing. The sample records about 1 million clones, 65% to 80% being singletons. Sequencing was performed on memory CD4+ T cells sorted from blood. The receptors originated from a man younger than 35 in good health. The CDR3 runs from the conserved cysteine through the conserved F or W. The D gene is left open where the match is weak. The size of a clone is reported for some rows only, either as once, few or many, or as a class for expanded clones.

j_call cdr3_length d_call v_call clone_size cdr3_aa cdr3_nt
TRBJ2-3 14 NA TRBV6-6 NA CASSFPPDTDTQYF TGTGCCAGCAGTTTCCCTCCAGACACAGATACGCAGTATTTT
TRBJ2-1 11 NA TRBV20-1 NA CSANPGREQFF TGCAGTGCCAATCCAGGGCGGGAGCAGTTCTTC
TRBJ2-1 15 TRBD2 TRBV6-1 NA CASRVSGGDSGEQFF TGTGCCAGCAGAGTTAGCGGGGGGGATTCGGGTGAGCAGTTCTTC
TRBJ2-2 14 TRBD1 TRBV2 NA CASSRTGGTGELFF TGTGCCAGCAGTAGGACAGGGGGGACCGGGGAGCTGTTTTTT
TRBJ2-2 15 TRBD1 TRBV7-2 few CASSLGTGSTGELFF TGTGCCAGCAGCTTAGGGACAGGGAGCACCGGGGAGCTGTTTTTT
TRBJ2-1 15 TRBD2 TRBV11-2 NA CASSRPAGAYNEQFF TGTGCCAGCAGCCGTCCAGCGGGAGCCTACAATGAGCAGTTCTTC
TRBJ2-2 14 TRBD1 TRBV28 NA CASTPGGNTGELFF TGTGCCAGCACTCCAGGGGGTAACACCGGGGAGCTGTTTTTT
TRBJ1-5 13 NA TRBV6-4 once CASSEYRGSLQHF TGTGCCAGCAGTGAATATCGGGGGTCCCTCCAGCATTTT
TRBJ2-1 16 TRBD2 TRBV6-6 many CASSPPGLQAYNEQFF TGTGCCAGCAGTCCACCGGGACTACAAGCCTACAATGAGCAGTTCTTC
TRBJ2-3 16 TRBD2 TRBV5-4 few CASSTTSGGVADTQYF TGTGCCAGCAGCACCACTAGCGGGGGGGTCGCAGATACGCAGTATTTT
TRBJ2-7 15 NA TRBV2 NA CASSDTGWEAYEQYF TGTGCCAGCAGTGATACAGGGTGGGAGGCCTACGAGCAGTACTTC
TRBJ2-7 15 NA TRBV4-1 NA CASSQEPGPSYEQYF TGCGCCAGCAGCCAGGAACCGGGACCTTCCTACGAGCAGTACTTC
TRBJ2-1 11 NA TRBV20-1 NA CSARVGGEQFF TGCAGTGCTAGAGTAGGGGGTGAGCAGTTCTTC
TRBJ2-5 14 NA TRBV5-1 NA CASSLYRDQETQYF TGCGCCAGCAGCCTGTACAGGGATCAAGAGACCCAGTACTTC
TRBJ1-1 13 NA TRBV5-1 NA CASSNPGRAEAFF TGCGCCAGCAGCAACCCAGGAAGGGCTGAAGCTTTCTTT
TRBJ2-5 17 TRBD2 TRBV7-2 NA CASSAALAGGNQETQYF TGTGCCAGCAGCGCCGCACTAGCGGGAGGGAACCAAGAGACCCAGTACTTC
TRBJ2-3 16 NA TRBV5-1 NA CASSLGVGKGTDTQYF TGCGCCAGCAGCTTGGGGGTAGGCAAGGGCACAGATACGCAGTATTTT
TRBJ2-1 15 TRBD1 TRBV7-6 NA CASSPKTGLVYEQFF TGTGCCAGCAGCCCTAAGACAGGGCTCGTCTATGAGCAGTTCTTC
TRBJ2-7 15 TRBD1 TRBV27 NA CASSVRTGQTNEQYF TGTGCCAGCAGTGTACGGACAGGGCAAACAAACGAGCAGTACTTC
TRBJ2-7 13 NA TRBV7-9 NA CASSPVEMVAQYF TGTGCCAGCAGCCCCGTTGAAATGGTTGCGCAGTACTTC
TRBJ2-7 13 NA TRBV6-1 NA CAMRGGGSDEQYF TGTGCCATGAGGGGAGGGGGCAGCGACGAGCAGTACTTC
TRBJ1-1 14 TRBD1 TRBV5-1 NA CASSLGRTGAEAFF TGCGCCAGCAGCCTTGGGAGGACAGGGGCTGAAGCTTTCTTT
TRBJ1-3 16 TRBD1 TRBV2 NA CASSEADRGSGNTIYF TGTGCCAGCAGTGAAGCTGACAGGGGGTCTGGAAACACCATATATTTT
TRBJ2-2 18 TRBD2 TRBV5-1 NA CASSPSHPGGRDTGELFF TGCGCCAGCAGCCCGTCCCACCCGGGGGGAAGGGACACCGGGGAGCTGTTTTTT